These T cell receptor beta chains were read from a single sample in a study of blood T cell repertoires in COVID-19. Some clones are missing from TCRdb's copy, which holds only in-frame ones; the method was immunoSEQ multiplex PCR. In the table there are about 120,000 clones, over 75% of which are singletons. Sequenced sample: peripheral blood. These receptors all come from a man aged 30 to 39 with COVID-19, enrolled during active disease. Each CDR3 is given without its conserved first and last residue. Each record gives: J gene, D gene, V gene, CDR3 protein. D genes are given only for firm matches.

J: TRBJ1-5
D: -
V: TRBV7-8
CDR3: ASSPHEGVGPQH

J: TRBJ2-1
D: TRBD2
V: TRBV5-8
CDR3: ASSFKAGELNEQF

J: TRBJ2-7
D: -
V: TRBV6-5
CDR3: ASSYLAGSYEQY

J: TRBJ1-2
D: TRBD1
V: TRBV14
CDR3: ASSHGTGLNYGYT

J: TRBJ1-1
D: -
V: TRBV5-1
CDR3: ASSEGVGTEAF

J: TRBJ1-2
D: -
V: TRBV6-6
CDR3: ASWGAEGYT

J: TRBJ2-2
D: TRBD2
V: TRBV27
CDR3: ASSSIRLAGGDGGTGELF

J: TRBJ2-7
D: -
V: TRBV12-3/TRBV12-4
CDR3: ASSLKLGLEQY

J: TRBJ2-1
D: TRBD2
V: TRBV7-9
CDR3: ASSLDTGGRINEQF

J: TRBJ1-4
D: -
V: TRBV25-1
CDR3: ASSDRNRAPNEKLF

J: TRBJ1-1
D: -
V: TRBV18
CDR3: ASSPPGIPNTEAF

J: TRBJ2-2
D: -
V: TRBV29-1
CDR3: SVEDTTDTGELF

J: TRBJ2-7
D: TRBD1
V: TRBV29-1
CDR3: SVEGRDRGPHEQY

J: TRBJ2-7
D: TRBD2
V: TRBV7-8
CDR3: ASSRRLAGGGDPYEQY

J: TRBJ1-2
D: TRBD1
V: TRBV11-2
CDR3: ASRRTGVSGYT

J: TRBJ1-4
D: -
V: TRBV30
CDR3: AWSRGDVPGDEKLF

J: TRBJ1-2
D: -
V: TRBV28
CDR3: ASSFGGGNYGYT

J: TRBJ2-3
D: -
V: TRBV5-4
CDR3: ASSLPPTPGADTQY

J: TRBJ2-7
D: -
V: TRBV29-1
CDR3: SGRQGSEQY

J: TRBJ1-1
D: -
V: TRBV19
CDR3: ATTRQGPSMNTEAF

J: TRBJ2-2
D: -
V: TRBV9
CDR3: ASSGTTGNTGELF

J: TRBJ2-4
D: TRBD2
V: TRBV27
CDR3: ATRTSGIGNIQY

J: TRBJ2-1
D: -
V: TRBV7-9
CDR3: ASSRTDTNEQF

J: TRBJ1-3
D: TRBD1
V: TRBV3-1/TRBV3-2
CDR3: ASSQGKGAGNTIY

J: TRBJ2-1
D: -
V: TRBV4-2
CDR3: ASSQVRQVLYNEQF

J: TRBJ2-2
D: -
V: TRBV3-1/TRBV3-2
CDR3: ASSTRGTGELF

J: TRBJ2-7
D: TRBD1
V: TRBV11-3
CDR3: ASSSGQGKWVGEQY

J: TRBJ2-5
D: -
V: TRBV7-3
CDR3: ASSLAPQETQY

J: TRBJ2-7
D: -
V: TRBV7-8
CDR3: ASSLSSSYEQY